This entry lists 32 T cell receptor beta chains sequenced from one sample in a study of blood T cell repertoires in COVID-19. Method: immunoSEQ multiplex PCR; TCRdb's copy keeps in-frame clones and lacks some. The sample holds approximately 210,000 clones, 80% to 90% seen once. Sequenced material: peripheral blood. These receptors came from a man aged 50 to 59 with active or convalescent COVID-19.

This sequence joins TRBV6-6 and TRBJ2-1, with D tentatively TRBD1 (5 bases). Trimming took off 0 bases at V and 9 bases at J, with 15 bases between the two ends. The CDR3 runs to 15 residues. From germline, CDR1 is MNHNY and CDR2 SVGAGI (reference sequence). Here the CDR3 DNA reads TGTGCCAGCAGTTACTCGGTTGGGGTTAGGGGTGAGCAGTTCTTC. This codes for CASSYSVGVRGEQFF.

V gene TRBV7-6 combines with J gene TRBJ2-3, with D hard to call. The CDR3 spans 17 residues. Germline CDR1 is SGHVS and CDR2 is FNYEAQ. V lost 1 base to trimming and J lost 0 bases, with 14 bases between them. The CDR3 DNA reads TGTGCCAGCAGCTTAGAGTCTGTTGACTCTAGCACAGATACGCAGTATTTT. This encodes CASSLESVDSSTDTQYF.

This chain joins TRBV4-3 and TRBJ2-3; 12 nucleotides match TRBD2. This CDR3 spans 16 amino acids. The J segment lost 8 bases and the V segment lost 0 bases, leaving 6 bases of the junction unmatched. Per germline, CDR1 LGHNA and CDR2 YSLEER. DNA for the CDR3: TGCGCCAGCAGCCAAGAGACTAGCGGGGGAGGTAGTACGCAGTATTTT. This translates into CASSQETSGGGSTQYF.

The chain recombines TRBV5-6 with TRBJ1-6; maybe TRBD1 (6 bases). V was shortened by 5 bases and J by 7 bases, with 16 bases between the two germline ends. The CDR3 consists of 15 residues. Germline CDR1 reads SGHDT; CDR2 reads YYEEEE. CDR3 coding DNA: TGTGCCAGCAGGAGGAACTTAGGACAGAATTCACCCCTCCACTTT. Amino acid sequence: CASRRNLGQNSPLHF. Looking up the rest from reference TRBV5-6 and TRBJ1-6 gives the full variable domain: DAGVTQSPTHLIKTRGQQVTLRCSPKSGHDTVSWYQQALGQGPQFIFQYYEEEERQRGNFPDRFSGHQFPNYSSELNVNALLLGDSALYLCASRRNLGQNSPLHFGNGTRLTVT.

The V gene is TRBV19, the J gene TRBJ2-5; 7 bases fit TRBD1. The CDR3 runs 14 residues. Germline CDR1 is LNHDA and CDR2 is SQIVND (reference sequence). Losses at the gene ends were 3 bases for V and 6 bases for J; bases not matched to a gene: 7. In nucleotides, the CDR3 is TGTGCCAGTAGTATCCGACAGGGAATGAAGACCCAGTACTTC. Translated, it gives CASSIRQGMKTQYF. The full variable domain, in which reference TRBV19 and TRBJ2-5 provide the parts outside the CDR3, is DGGITQSPKYLFRKEGQNVTLSCEQNLNHDAMYWYRQDPGQGLRLIYYSQIVNDFQKGDIAEGYSVSREKKESFPLTVTSAQKNPTAFYLCASSIRQGMKTQYFGPGTRLLVL.

The genes are TRBV24-1 and TRBJ2-1, with TRBD1 matching 8 bases. V dropped 4 bases and J dropped 6; count of bases not matched to a gene: 7. Germline values: CDR1 KGHDR, CDR2 SFDVKD. This CDR3 comprises 15 residues. CDR3 DNA: TGTGCCACCAGTGACCCAGGGACAGGAGTCAATGAGCAGTTCTTC. This translates into CATSDPGTGVNEQFF.

This clone was observed a handful of times. CDR3 protein: CASRLAEPYNEQFF. The CDR3 DNA reads as TGCGCCAGCAGGCTAGCGGAGCCCTACAATGAGCAGTTCTTC. V gene TRBV5-1 combines with J gene TRBJ2-1; 7 bases are a match to TRBD2. Losses at the gene ends were 5 bases for V and 2 bases for J; bases not matched to a gene: 4. Germline values: CDR1 SGHRS, CDR2 YFSETQ. This CDR3 spans 14 amino acids.

V gene TRBV7-9 combines with J gene TRBJ1-6; D might be TRBD1 (5 bases). The CDR3 has 14 residues. The germline V gene has CDR1 SEHNR and CDR2 FQNEAQ (reference sequence). Trimming left V 6 bases short and J 1 base short, with 7 bases between. CDR3 sequence (DNA): TGTGCCAGCAGTTCAGGGTCCTATAATTCACCCCTCCACTTT. The encoded protein is CASSSGSYNSPLHF. The variable domain in full, completed from reference TRBV7-9 and TRBJ1-6, reads DTGVSQNPRHKITKRGQNVTFRCDPISEHNRLYWYRQTLGQGPEFLTYFQNEAQLEKSRLLSDRFSAERPKGSFSTLEIQRTEQGDSAMYLCASSSGSYNSPLHFGNGTRLTVT.

This clone was seen many times. This rearrangement joins TRBV5-4 to TRBJ1-5; no reliable D call. Trimming removed 8 bases from V and 2 bases from J, with 11 bases in between. From germline, CDR1 is SGHNT and CDR2 YYREEE (reference sequence). CDR3 size: 13 residues. CDR3 protein: CASGGYGNQPQHF. The CDR3 DNA reads as TGTGCCAGTGGAGGATATGGCAATCAGCCCCAGCATTTT.

The chain recombines TRBV9 with TRBJ2-3; TRBD2 agrees at 8 bases. Germline V gene data show CDR1 as SGDLS and CDR2 as YYNGEE. The CDR3 consists of 15 residues. After removal of 4 bases from V and 2 bases from J, the junction contained 6 bases not matched to a gene. DNA for the CDR3: TGTGCCAGCAGCTTCTCGACTAGCGTCACAGATACGCAGTATTTT. It yields the protein CASSFSTSVTDTQYF.

The chain uses TRBV5-4 and TRBJ2-1, with a possible D match to TRBD1 (6 bases). The CDR3 covers 14 residues. The V gene lost 3 bases and the J gene lost 5 bases, with 12 bases spanning the gap. Germline V lookup: CDR1 SGHNT, CDR2 YYREEE (reference sequence). The CDR3 DNA follows: TGTGCCAGCAGCTACAGGGCCTTGAACAATGAGCAGTTCTTC. Its protein product is CASSYRALNNEQFF. Using reference TRBV5-4 and TRBJ2-1 for the parts outside the CDR3, the full variable domain is ETGVTQSPTHLIKTRGQQVTLRCSSQSGHNTVSWYQQALGQGPQFIFQYYREEENGRGNFPPRFSGLQFPNYSSELNVNALELDDSALYLCASSYRALNNEQFFGPGTRLTVL.

The rearrangement uses TRBV7-2 and TRBJ2-5, with 11 bases that match TRBD2. The CDR3 loop spans 16 amino acids. The J segment lost 1 base and the V segment lost 5 bases, leaving 6 bases of the junction unmatched. Germline CDR1 reads SGHTA; CDR2 reads FQGNSA. In nucleotides, the CDR3 is TGTGCCAGCAGCCCCCGACTAGCGGGGAGCCAAGAGACCCAGTACTTC. Amino acids: CASSPRLAGSQETQYF.

The rearrangement joins TRBV28 to TRBJ2-1, with TRBD2 matching 9 bases. The CDR3 extends over 15 amino acids. The V gene's germline CDR1 is MDHEN and CDR2 SYDVKM. The junction had 10 bases not matched to a gene; V was cut back by 4 bases and J by 9 bases. CDR3 DNA sequence: TGTGCCAGCAGTTATAGCGGGGGCTTTATAGGTGAGCAGTTCTTC. Translated: CASSYSGGFIGEQFF.

The V gene is TRBV29-1, the J gene TRBJ2-1, with 7 positions matching TRBD2. CDR1 is SQVTM and CDR2 is ANQGSEA in the germline V gene. The V and J ends lost 2 bases and 3 bases, in that order; junction bases with no gene match: 7. The CDR3 is made up of 15 amino acids. DNA for the CDR3: TGCAGCGTTGAAATTTGGCGGGAGATCTACAATGAGCAGTTCTTC. Its protein product is CSVEIWREIYNEQFF.

This rearrangement joins TRBV5-5 to TRBJ2-7; the D is unclear. V gave up 1 base and J gave up 6 bases, with 5 bases separating them. Looked up from germline, CDR1 is SGHKS and CDR2 is YYEKEE (reference sequence). The CDR3 loop spans 11 amino acids. The CDR3 sequence is CASSLNLEQYF. CDR3 in DNA: TGTGCCAGCAGCTTGAATCTCGAGCAGTACTTC.

The V and J genes are TRBV19 and TRBJ2-2, with D tentatively TRBD1 (5 bases). CDR1 and CDR2 from the germline V gene are LNHDA and SQIVND (reference sequence). V shed 4 bases and J shed 7 bases, with 19 bases lying between them. CDR3 length equals 16 residues. CDR3 residues: CASSTRQLLSGGELFF. The CDR3 nucleotides read TGTGCCAGTAGTACCCGACAGCTCCTAAGTGGCGGGGAGCTGTTTTTT.

This chain uses TRBV5-1 with TRBJ2-1; 16 nucleotides match TRBD2. V was pared by 4 bases and J by 4 bases, with 5 bases of the junction left unmatched. Germline V gives CDR1 SGHRS, CDR2 YFSETQ. This CDR3 comprises 17 residues. In DNA form, the CDR3 reads TGCGCCAGCAGCCCGGGACTAGCGGGGGGGACATACAATGAGCAGTTCTTC. Translation gives CASSPGLAGGTYNEQFF.

This clone was observed a single time. V and J are TRBV5-1 and TRBJ1-6; tentative D call: TRBD1 (6 bases). The germline V and J ends were trimmed by 4 bases and 7 bases, with 15 bases remaining between them. The CDR3 is 15 residues long. Looked up from germline, CDR1 is SGHRS and CDR2 is YFSETQ. CDR3 residues: CASSRETGPNSPLHF. The CDR3 DNA follows: TGCGCCAGCAGCAGAGAGACAGGACCCAATTCACCCCTCCACTTT.

This chain joins TRBV5-1 and TRBJ1-2; D might be TRBD1 (5 bases). The CDR3 runs to 16 residues. Trimming pared 0 bases from V and 5 bases from J, leaving 17 bases between. CDR1 is SGHRS, CDR2 YFSETQ, per germline. The CDR3 region is CASSLGQAGRVYGYTF. CDR3 in DNA: TGCGCCAGCAGCTTGGGTCAGGCCGGCAGGGTTTATGGCTACACCTTC.

The V call is TRBV5-5, the J call TRBJ1-3; a weak D match, TRBD1 (5 bases). Trimming removed 1 base from V and 3 bases from J, with 11 bases in between. Germline values: CDR1 SGHKS, CDR2 YYEKEE (reference sequence). There are 15 residues in the CDR3. CDR3 sequence reads: CASSLWGVSGNTIYF. CDR3 DNA sequence: TGTGCCAGCAGCTTGTGGGGGGTTAGTGGAAACACCATATATTTT.

The genes are TRBV27 and TRBJ2-7, with 8 bases that match TRBD1. This CDR3 comprises 14 residues. Germline trimming cut 3 bases from V and 3 bases from J; bases unmatched to any gene: 4. Germline V gene data show CDR1 as MNHEY and CDR2 as SMNVEV (reference sequence). CDR3 DNA: TGTGCCAGCAGTTTCGACAGGGGCATCTACGAGCAGTACTTC. This codes for CASSFDRGIYEQYF.

V and J are TRBV12-5 and TRBJ2-3, with 9 bases matching TRBD2. V lost 2 bases to trimming and J lost 3 bases; unmatched junction nucleotides: 3. The CDR3 totals 15 residues. Germline V gives CDR1 LGHNT, CDR2 FRNRAP. The CDR3 spells CASGLFSGRTDTQYF. For the CDR3, the DNA is TGTGCTAGTGGTTTGTTTAGCGGGAGAACAGATACGCAGTATTTT.

This sequence joins TRBV7-3 and TRBJ2-5; D not resolved. The CDR3 is made up of 11 amino acids. Germline V lookup: CDR1 SGHTA, CDR2 FQGTGA. Trimming removed 3 bases from V and 5 bases from J, with 4 bases in between. This CDR3 reads CASSLTETQYF. CDR3 nucleotide sequence: TGTGCCAGCAGCTTGACTGAGACCCAGTACTTC.

The chain carries TRBV14 and TRBJ1-5; TRBD1 agrees at 8 bases. CDR1 is SGHDN, CDR2 FVKESK, per germline. Trimming took 3 bases from V and 10 from J; bases not matched to a gene: 5. This CDR3 has 13 residues. In DNA, the CDR3 is TGTGCCAGCAGCCAGTTCCCAGGGGGCCCCCAGCATTTT. This encodes CASSQFPGGPQHF.

This clone was seen just once. The chain is built from TRBV6-5 and TRBJ2-3; maybe TRBD2 (5 bases). CDR1 is MNHEY and CDR2 is SVGAGI in the germline V gene. This CDR3 comprises 14 residues. The V end lost 7 bases, the J end lost 5 bases, and 16 bases lay between the germline ends. CDR3 in DNA: TGTGCCAGCACCGAGGGCCTAGGCGGAGATACGCAGTATTTT. It is translated as CASTEGLGGDTQYF.

CDR3 coding DNA: TGTGCCAGCAGCCCTCCGCTGGAGCGGGAGACCCAGTACTTC. It specifies CASSPPLERETQYF. The V call is TRBV3-1 (or the pseudogene TRBV3-2), the J call TRBJ2-5; a possible D gene is TRBD2 (5 bases). This CDR3 is 14 amino acids long. Germline values: CDR1 LGHDT, CDR2 YNNKEL (reference sequence). With 4 bases removed from V and 5 bases from J, the gap between germline ends came to 14 bases.

The chain couples TRBV7-8 to TRBJ1-2; 10 positions match TRBD1. Germline V gene sequence: CDR1 SGHVS, CDR2 FQNEAQ. This CDR3 is built from 13 residues. J lost 7 bases, V lost 7 bases, and 6 bases had no gene match. DNA for the CDR3: TGTGCCAGCACCCGACAGGGGGCGGTTGGCTACACCTTC. Amino acids: CASTRQGAVGYTF.

V and J are TRBV5-8 and TRBJ1-5, with D hard to call. Deletions cut 0 bases from V and 3 bases from J, with 10 bases between. There are 15 residues in the CDR3. The germline CDR1 and CDR2 sequences are SGHTS and YDEGEE. DNA of the CDR3: TGTGCCAGCAGCTTGGCCCAGGAAGTCAATCAGCCCCAGCATTTT. Its protein is CASSLAQEVNQPQHF. Full variable domain (outside the CDR3, taken from reference TRBV5-8 and TRBJ1-5): EAGVTQSPTHLIKTRGQQATLRCSPISGHTSVYWYQQALGLGLQFLLWYDEGEERNRGNFPPRFSGRQFPNYSSELNVNALELEDSALYLCASSLAQEVNQPQHFGDGTRLSIL.

The rearrangement joins TRBV24-1 to TRBJ1-5; D unclear. V dropped 9 bases and J dropped 10 bases, with 15 bases sitting between them. Per germline, CDR1 KGHDR and CDR2 SFDVKD. The length of the CDR3 is 12 residues. CDR3: CATRGAEGPQHF. The CDR3 DNA reads as TGTGCCACCCGCGGCGCCGAAGGACCCCAGCATTTT.

This clone was seen only a few times. The chain recombines TRBV7-8 with TRBJ1-2, with 10 bases fitting TRBD1. The CDR3 covers 15 residues. Germline assignment: CDR1 SGHVS and CDR2 FQNEAQ. After removal of 5 bases from V and 5 bases from J, the junction contained 8 bases not matched to a gene. In DNA form, the CDR3 reads TGTGCCAGCAGCACAACCGGGACAGGGGAGTATGGCTACACCTTC. It is translated as CASSTTGTGEYGYTF. Full variable domain (remainder filled in from reference TRBV7-8 and TRBJ1-2): GAGVSQSPRYKVAKRGQDVALRCDPISGHVSLFWYQQALGQGPEFLTYFQNEAQLDKSGLPSDRFFAERPEGSVSTLKIQRTQQEDSAVYLCASSTTGTGEYGYTFGSGTRLTVV.

V usage is TRBV5-1 and J usage is TRBJ2-5; 8 bases fit TRBD2. Germline V CDR1 and CDR2: SGHRS, YFSETQ. This CDR3 region has 17 residues. V trimming: 4 bases; J trimming: 1 base; junction bases outside the gene matches: 12. The CDR3 bases are TGCGCCAGCAGCGCGAATCCGGGACTAGGGGGCCAAGAGACCCAGTACTTC. This codes for CASSANPGLGGQETQYF.

The chain joins TRBV14 to TRBJ2-6; 9 positions match TRBD1. V lost 6 bases, J lost 2 bases, and 5 bases stayed unmatched. Germline values: CDR1 SGHDN, CDR2 FVKESK. The CDR3 totals 16 residues. CDR3 in DNA: TGTGCCAGCAGGCCTACAGGGGGCCCTGGGGCCAACGTCCTGACTTTC. Encoded protein: CASRPTGGPGANVLTF.